This entry is about one T cell receptor (beta chain). Its antigen is not identified. The data are from a study of cytomegalovirus exposure and HLA in healthy donors. Study outcomes and limitations: About 87% or about 30% of the time was how often most TCR beta V segments were productive, according to an earlier analysis. Some 16,000 TCR beta sequences were associated with HLA alleles at 0.05 false discovery rate in a later analysis. There were some V segments, including TRBV6-2 and TRBV6-3, excluded as indistinguishable.

This PCR relied on a set of 60 Vbeta primers and 13 Jbeta primers. Some clones are missing from TCRdb's copy, which holds only in-frame ones; the method was immunoSEQ multiplex PCR. The table records 200,000 to 250,000 clones, around 82% of them present only once. Germline V CDR1 and CDR2: LNHNV, YYDKDF (reference sequence). Unmatched junction bases numbered 1, after V lost 5 bases and J lost 1 base. The CDR3 consists of 14 residues. Donors were nominally healthy when sampled, though unrecorded immune exposures were likely. This chain links TRBV15 with TRBJ2-1, with TRBD2 matching 8 bases. This clonotype was obtained from a woman aged 25 to 39 in good health and CMV-seronegative. The source material was PBMCs. The CDR3 region has the DNA TGTGCCACCAGCCCGGGAGGGTCCTACAATGAGCAGTTCTTC. Translating it yields CATSPGGSYNEQFF.